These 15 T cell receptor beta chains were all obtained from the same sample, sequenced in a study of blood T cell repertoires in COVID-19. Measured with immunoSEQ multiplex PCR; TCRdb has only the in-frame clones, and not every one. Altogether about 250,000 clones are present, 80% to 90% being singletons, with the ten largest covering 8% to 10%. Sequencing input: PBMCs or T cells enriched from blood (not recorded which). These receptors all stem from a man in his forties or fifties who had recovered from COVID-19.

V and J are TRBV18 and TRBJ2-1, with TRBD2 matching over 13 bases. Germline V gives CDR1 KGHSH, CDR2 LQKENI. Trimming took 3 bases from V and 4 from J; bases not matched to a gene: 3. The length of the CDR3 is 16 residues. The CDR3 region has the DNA TGTGCCAGCTCACCGGGGACTAGCGGGGTATACAATGAGCAGTTCTTC. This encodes CASSPGTSGVYNEQFF.

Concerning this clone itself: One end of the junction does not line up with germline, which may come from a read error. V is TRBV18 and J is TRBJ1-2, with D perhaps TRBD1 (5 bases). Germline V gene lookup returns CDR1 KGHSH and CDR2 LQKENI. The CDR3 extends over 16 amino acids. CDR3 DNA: TGTGCCAGCTCAACACCCCGGCAGGGAGGATCTAACGGCTACACCTTC. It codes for CASSTPRQGGSNGYTF.

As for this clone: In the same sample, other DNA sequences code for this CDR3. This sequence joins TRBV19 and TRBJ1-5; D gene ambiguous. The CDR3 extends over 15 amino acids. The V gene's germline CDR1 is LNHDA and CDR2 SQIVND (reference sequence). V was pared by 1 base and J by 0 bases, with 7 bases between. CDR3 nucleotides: TGTGCCAGTAGTATAGGGCCTTATAGCAATCAGCCCCAGCATTTT. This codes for CASSIGPYSNQPQHF.

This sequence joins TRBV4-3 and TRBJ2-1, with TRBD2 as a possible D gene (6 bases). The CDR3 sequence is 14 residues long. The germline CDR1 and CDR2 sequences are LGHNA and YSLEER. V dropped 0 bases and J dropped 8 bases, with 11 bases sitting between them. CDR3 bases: TGCGCCAGCAGCCAAGATGGGGGGAGCGATGAGCAGTTCTTC. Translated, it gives CASSQDGGSDEQFF.

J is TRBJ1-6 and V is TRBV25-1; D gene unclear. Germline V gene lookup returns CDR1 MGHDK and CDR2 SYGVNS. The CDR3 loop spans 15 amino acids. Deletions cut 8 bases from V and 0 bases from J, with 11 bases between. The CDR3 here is CASQDGSSYNSPLHF. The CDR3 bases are TGTGCCAGCCAAGACGGGAGCTCCTATAATTCACCCCTCCACTTT.

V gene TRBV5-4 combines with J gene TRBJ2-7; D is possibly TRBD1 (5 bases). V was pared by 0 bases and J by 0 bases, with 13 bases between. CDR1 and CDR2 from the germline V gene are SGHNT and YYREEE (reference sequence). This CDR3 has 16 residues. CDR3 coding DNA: TGTGCCAGCAGCTTGGATTTACAGACAGTCTCCTACGAGCAGTACTTC. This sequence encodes CASSLDLQTVSYEQYF.

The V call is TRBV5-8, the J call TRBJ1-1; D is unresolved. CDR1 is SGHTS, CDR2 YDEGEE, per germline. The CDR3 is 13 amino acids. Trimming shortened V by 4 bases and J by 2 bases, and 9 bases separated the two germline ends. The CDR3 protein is CASSPGSNTEAFF. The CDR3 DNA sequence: TGTGCCAGCAGCCCGGGATCAAACACTGAAGCTTTCTTT.

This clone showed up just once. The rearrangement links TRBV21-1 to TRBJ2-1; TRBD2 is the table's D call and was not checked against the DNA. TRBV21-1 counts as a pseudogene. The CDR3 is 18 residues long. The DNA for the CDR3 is TGTGCCAGCAGCAAAGATTGGCGCAACTATCAACCAAACAATGAGCAGTTCTTC. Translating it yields CASSKDWRNYQPNNEQFF.

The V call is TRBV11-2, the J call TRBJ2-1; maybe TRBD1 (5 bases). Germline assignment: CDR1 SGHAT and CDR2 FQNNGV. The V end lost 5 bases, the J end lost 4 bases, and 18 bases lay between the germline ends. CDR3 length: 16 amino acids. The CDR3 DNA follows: TGTGCCAGCAGCCCTAGGGGTAGAGACTCGTACAATGAGCAGTTCTTC. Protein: CASSPRGRDSYNEQFF. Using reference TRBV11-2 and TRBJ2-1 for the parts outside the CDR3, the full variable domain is EAGVAQSPRYKIIEKRQSVAFWCNPISGHATLYWYQQILGQGPKLLIQFQNNGVVDDSQLPKDRFSAERLKGVDSTLKIQPAKLEDSAVYLCASSPRGRDSYNEQFFGPGTRLTVL.

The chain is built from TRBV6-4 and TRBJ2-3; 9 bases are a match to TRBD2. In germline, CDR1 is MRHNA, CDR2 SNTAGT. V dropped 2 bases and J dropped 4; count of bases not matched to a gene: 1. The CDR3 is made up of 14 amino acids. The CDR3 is CASSDGGGADTQYF. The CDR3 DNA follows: TGTGCCAGCAGTGACGGCGGGGGGGCAGATACGCAGTATTTT.

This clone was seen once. For the CDR3, the DNA is TGTGCCAGCAGTTACTCCACCCGGGGGTCGGGGGAGACCCAGTACTTC. Translated, it gives CASSYSTRGSGETQYF. The chain is built from TRBV6-5 and TRBJ2-5; D may be TRBD2 (6 bases). Trimming stripped 0 bases from V and 5 bases from J, with 16 bases between. Germline V gives CDR1 MNHEY, CDR2 SVGAGI. The CDR3 spans 16 residues.

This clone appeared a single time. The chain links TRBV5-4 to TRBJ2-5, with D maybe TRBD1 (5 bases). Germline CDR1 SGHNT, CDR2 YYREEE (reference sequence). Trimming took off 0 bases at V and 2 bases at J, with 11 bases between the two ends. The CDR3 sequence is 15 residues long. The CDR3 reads CASSLGGRVQETQYF. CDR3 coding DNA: TGTGCCAGCAGCTTGGGGGGCAGGGTTCAAGAGACCCAGTACTTC.

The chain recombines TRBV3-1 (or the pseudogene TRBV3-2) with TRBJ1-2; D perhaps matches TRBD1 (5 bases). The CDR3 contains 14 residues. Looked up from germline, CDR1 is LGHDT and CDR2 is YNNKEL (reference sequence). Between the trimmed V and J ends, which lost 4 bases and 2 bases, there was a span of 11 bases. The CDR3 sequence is CASSPGHLNYGYTF. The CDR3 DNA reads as TGTGCCAGCAGCCCCGGACACTTGAACTATGGCTACACCTTC.

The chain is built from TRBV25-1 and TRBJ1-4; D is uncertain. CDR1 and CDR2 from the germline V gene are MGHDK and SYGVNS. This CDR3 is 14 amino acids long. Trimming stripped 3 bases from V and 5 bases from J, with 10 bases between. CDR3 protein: CASSDFGENEKLFF. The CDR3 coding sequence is TGTGCCAGCAGTGATTTCGGAGAGAATGAAAAACTGTTTTTT.

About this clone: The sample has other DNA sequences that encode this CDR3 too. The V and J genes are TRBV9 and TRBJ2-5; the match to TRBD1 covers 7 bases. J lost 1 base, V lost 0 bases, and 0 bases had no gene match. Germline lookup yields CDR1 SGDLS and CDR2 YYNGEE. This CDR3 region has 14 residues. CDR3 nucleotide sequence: TGTGCCAGCAGCGTAGGACAGGGCCAAGAGACCCAGTACTTC. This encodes CASSVGQGQETQYF.